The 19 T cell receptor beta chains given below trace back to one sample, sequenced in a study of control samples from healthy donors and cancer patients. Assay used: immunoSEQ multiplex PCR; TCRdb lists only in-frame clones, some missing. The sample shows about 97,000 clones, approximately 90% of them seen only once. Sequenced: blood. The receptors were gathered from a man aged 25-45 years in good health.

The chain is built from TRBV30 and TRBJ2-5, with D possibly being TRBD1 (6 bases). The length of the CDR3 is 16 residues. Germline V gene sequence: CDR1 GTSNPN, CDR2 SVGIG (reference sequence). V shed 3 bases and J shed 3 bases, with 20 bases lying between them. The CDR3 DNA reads TGTGCCTGGAGCGGTTGGGGCAGGGGTTTTAAAGAGACCCAGTACTTC. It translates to CAWSGWGRGFKETQYF.

The CDR3 DNA reads as TGTGCCAGCAGGCGGGACCAAAGAGGGAATGAGCAGTTCTTC. Its translation is CASRRDQRGNEQFF. The chain carries TRBV2 and TRBJ2-1, with TRBD2 as a possible D gene (6 bases). Germline V gene sequence: CDR1 SNHLY, CDR2 FYNNEI. Between the trimmed V and J ends, which lost 6 bases and 7 bases, there was a span of 16 bases. This CDR3 contains 14 residues.

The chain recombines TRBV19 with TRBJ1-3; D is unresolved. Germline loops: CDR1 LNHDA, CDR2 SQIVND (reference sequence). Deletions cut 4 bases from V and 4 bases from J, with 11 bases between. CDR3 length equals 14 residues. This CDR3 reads CASSTRPLGNTIYF. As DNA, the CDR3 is TGTGCCAGTAGTACTCGGCCCCTAGGAAACACCATATATTTT.

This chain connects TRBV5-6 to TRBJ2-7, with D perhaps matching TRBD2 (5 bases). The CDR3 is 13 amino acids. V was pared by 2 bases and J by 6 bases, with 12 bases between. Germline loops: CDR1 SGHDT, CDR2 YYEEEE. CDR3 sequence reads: CASSFIGVPEQYV. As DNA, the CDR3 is TGTGCCAGCAGCTTTATCGGGGTCCCCGAGCAGTACGTC.

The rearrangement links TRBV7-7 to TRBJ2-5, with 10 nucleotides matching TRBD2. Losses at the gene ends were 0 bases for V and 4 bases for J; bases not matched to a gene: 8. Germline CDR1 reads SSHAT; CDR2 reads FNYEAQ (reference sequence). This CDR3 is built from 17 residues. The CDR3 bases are TGTGCCAGCAGCTTAGCTCCTAGCGGGGGTCTTGGAGAGACCCAGTACTTC. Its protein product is CASSLAPSGGLGETQYF.

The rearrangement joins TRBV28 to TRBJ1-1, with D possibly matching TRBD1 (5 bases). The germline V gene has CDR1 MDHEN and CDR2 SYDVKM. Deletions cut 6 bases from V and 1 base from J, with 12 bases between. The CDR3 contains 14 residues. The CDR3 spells CASRAFQGNTEAFF. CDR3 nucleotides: TGTGCCAGCAGAGCCTTTCAGGGGAACACTGAAGCTTTCTTT.

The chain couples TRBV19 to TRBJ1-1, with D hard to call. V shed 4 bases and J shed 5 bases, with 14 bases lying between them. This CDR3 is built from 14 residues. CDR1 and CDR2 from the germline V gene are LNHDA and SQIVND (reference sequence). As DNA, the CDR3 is TGTGCCAGTAGTAAGAGAGTGAGGGAGACTGAAGCTTTCTTT. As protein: CASSKRVRETEAFF.

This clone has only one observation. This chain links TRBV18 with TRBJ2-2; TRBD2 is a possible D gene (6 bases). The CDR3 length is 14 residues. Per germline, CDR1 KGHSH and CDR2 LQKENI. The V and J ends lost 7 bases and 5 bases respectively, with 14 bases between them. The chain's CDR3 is CASFGRIETGELFF. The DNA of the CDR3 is TGTGCCAGCTTCGGGAGAATTGAAACCGGGGAGCTGTTTTTT.

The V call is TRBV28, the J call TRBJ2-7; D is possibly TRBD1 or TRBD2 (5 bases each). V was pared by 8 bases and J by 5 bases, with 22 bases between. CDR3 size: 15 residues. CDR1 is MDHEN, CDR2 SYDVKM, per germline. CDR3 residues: CASLAFSGPGHEQYF. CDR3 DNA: TGTGCCAGCTTAGCTTTCTCGGGACCGGGTCACGAGCAGTACTTC.

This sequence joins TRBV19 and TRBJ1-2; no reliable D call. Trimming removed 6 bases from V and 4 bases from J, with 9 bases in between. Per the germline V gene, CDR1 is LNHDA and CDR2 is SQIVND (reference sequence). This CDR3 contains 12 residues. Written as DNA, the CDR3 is TGTGCCAGTAGGCACCGGGGCTATGGCTACACCTTC. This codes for CASRHRGYGYTF.

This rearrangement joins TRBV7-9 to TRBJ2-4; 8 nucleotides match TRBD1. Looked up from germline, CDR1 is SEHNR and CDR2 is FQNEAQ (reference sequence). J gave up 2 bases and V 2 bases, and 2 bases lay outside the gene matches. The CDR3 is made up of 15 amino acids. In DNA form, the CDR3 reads TGTGCCAGCAGCTTAACAGGGGGAACCAAAAACATTCAGTACTTC. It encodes CASSLTGGTKNIQYF.

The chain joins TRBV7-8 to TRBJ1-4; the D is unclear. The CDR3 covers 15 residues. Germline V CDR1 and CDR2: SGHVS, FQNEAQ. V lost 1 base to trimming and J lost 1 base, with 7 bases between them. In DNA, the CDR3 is TGTGCCAGCAGCTTAGGCAGTATAACTAATGAAAAACTGTTTTTT. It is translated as CASSLGSITNEKLFF. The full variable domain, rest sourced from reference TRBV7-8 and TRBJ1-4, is GAGVSQSPRYKVAKRGQDVALRCDPISGHVSLFWYQQALGQGPEFLTYFQNEAQLDKSGLPSDRFFAERPEGSVSTLKIQRTQQEDSAVYLCASSLGSITNEKLFFGSGTQLSVL.

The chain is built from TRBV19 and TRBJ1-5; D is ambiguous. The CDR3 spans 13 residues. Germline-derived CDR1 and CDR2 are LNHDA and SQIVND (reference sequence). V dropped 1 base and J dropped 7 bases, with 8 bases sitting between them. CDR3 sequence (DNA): TGTGCCAGTAGTATAGTGAAAGCCCAGCCCCAGCATTTT. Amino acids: CASSIVKAQPQHF.

CDR3 in DNA: TGTGCCAGCAGCCAAAATGGGTGGACAGGCGGGGGTTCACCCCTCCACTTT. Translated, it gives CASSQNGWTGGGSPLHF. The V call is TRBV3-1 (or the pseudogene TRBV3-2), the J call TRBJ1-6, with 7 bases aligning to TRBD1. The CDR3 runs 17 residues. V lost 2 bases and J lost 9; bases outside the gene matches: 13. The germline V gene encodes CDR1 LGHDT and CDR2 YNNKEL (reference sequence).

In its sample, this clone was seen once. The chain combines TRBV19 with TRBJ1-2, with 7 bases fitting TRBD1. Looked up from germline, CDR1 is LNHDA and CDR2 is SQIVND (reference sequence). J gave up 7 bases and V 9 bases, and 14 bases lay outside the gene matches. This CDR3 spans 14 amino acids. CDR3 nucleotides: TGTGCCAGCCGACTCCCGGGACAGAGCCCTGGCTACACCTTC. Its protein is CASRLPGQSPGYTF.

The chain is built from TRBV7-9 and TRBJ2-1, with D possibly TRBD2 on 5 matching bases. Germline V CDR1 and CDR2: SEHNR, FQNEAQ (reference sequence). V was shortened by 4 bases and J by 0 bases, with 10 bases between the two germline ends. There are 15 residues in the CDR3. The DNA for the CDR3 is TGTGCCAGCAGCTATCTAGCAGACTCCTACAATGAGCAGTTCTTC. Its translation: CASSYLADSYNEQFF. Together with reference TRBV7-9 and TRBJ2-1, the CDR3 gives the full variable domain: DTGVSQNPRHKITKRGQNVTFRCDPISEHNRLYWYRQTLGQGPEFLTYFQNEAQLEKSRLLSDRFSAERPKGSFSTLEIQRTEQGDSAMYLCASSYLADSYNEQFFGPGTRLTVL.

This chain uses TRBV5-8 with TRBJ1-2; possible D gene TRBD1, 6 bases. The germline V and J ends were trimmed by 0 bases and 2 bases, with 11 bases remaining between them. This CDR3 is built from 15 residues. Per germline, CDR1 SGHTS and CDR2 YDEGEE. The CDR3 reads CASSLVPQGNYGYTF. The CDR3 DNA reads TGTGCCAGCAGCTTGGTCCCCCAGGGGAACTATGGCTACACCTTC.

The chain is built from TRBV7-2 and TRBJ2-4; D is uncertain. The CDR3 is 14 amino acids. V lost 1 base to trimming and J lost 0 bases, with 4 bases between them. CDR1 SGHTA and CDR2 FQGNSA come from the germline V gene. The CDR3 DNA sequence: TGTGCCAGCAGCTTAGGTTTAGCCAAAAACATTCAGTACTTC. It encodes CASSLGLAKNIQYF.

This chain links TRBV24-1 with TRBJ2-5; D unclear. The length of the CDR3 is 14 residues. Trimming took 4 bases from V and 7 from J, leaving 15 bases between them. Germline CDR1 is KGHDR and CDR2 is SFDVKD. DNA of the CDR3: TGTGCCACCAGTGACCTCCCGGGTGGTGGGACCCAGTACTTC. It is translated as CATSDLPGGGTQYF.